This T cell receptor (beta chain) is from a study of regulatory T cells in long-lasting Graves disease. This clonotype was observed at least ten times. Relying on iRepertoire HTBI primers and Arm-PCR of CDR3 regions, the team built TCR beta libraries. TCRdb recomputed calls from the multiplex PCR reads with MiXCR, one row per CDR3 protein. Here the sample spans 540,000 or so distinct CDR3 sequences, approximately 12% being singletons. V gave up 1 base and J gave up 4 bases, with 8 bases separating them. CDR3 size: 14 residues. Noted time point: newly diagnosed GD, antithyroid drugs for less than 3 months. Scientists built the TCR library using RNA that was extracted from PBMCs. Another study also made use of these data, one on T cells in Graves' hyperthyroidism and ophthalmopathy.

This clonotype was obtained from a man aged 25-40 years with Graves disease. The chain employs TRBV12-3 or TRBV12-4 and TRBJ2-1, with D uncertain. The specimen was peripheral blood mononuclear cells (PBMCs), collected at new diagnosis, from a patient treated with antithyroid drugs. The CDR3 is CASSLVGRYNEQFF. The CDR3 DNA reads TGTGCCAGCAGTTTAGTTGGCAGGTACAATGAGCAGTTCTTC.